The 5 T cell receptor beta chains below come from one sample, sequenced in a study of blood T cell repertoires in COVID-19 (dated by TCRdb to 2019 to 2021). Libraries were constructed by the immunoSEQ multiplex PCR assay. The table was pulled from immuneACCESS by TCRdb, which kept in-frame rearrangements only. Such tables lose some clones; where checked, under half of the loss comes from unresolved V genes, and the rest has no known cause. The table for this sample lists 90,000 to 120,000 clones; around four fifths of them were counted only once. The ten top clones hold approximately 4.3% of the sample. Source material: peripheral blood. These receptors were taken from a man between 70 and 80 years old with acute or convalescent COVID-19.

This rearrangement joins TRBV5-6 to TRBJ2-7; possibly TRBD1 for D (6 bases). Germline CDR1 and CDR2: SGHDT and YYEEEE. The V gene lost 0 bases and the J gene lost 0 bases, with 10 bases spanning the gap. The CDR3 is 15 amino acids. The CDR3 protein is CASSLEQGNSYEQYF. Here the CDR3 DNA reads TGTGCCAGCAGCTTGGAACAGGGCAACTCCTACGAGCAGTACTTC.

CDR3 in DNA: TGTGCCAGCTCACCGGGACAGGGGGGCACAGATACGCAGTATTTT. It is translated as CASSPGQGGTDTQYF. The chain employs TRBV18 and TRBJ2-3; 11 nucleotides agree with TRBD1. J gave up 1 base and V 3 bases, and 0 bases lay outside the gene matches. The germline V gene encodes CDR1 KGHSH and CDR2 LQKENI. The CDR3 extends over 15 amino acids. Looking up the rest from reference TRBV18 and TRBJ2-3 gives the full variable domain: NAGVMQNPRHLVRRRGQEARLRCSPMKGHSHVYWYRQLPEEGLKFMVYLQKENIIDESGMPKERFSAEFPKEGPSILRIQQVVRGDSAAYFCASSPGQGGTDTQYFGPGTRLTVL.

V is TRBV5-1 and J is TRBJ1-2, with a tentative D call TRBD1 (6 bases). Trimming took 0 bases from V and 2 from J, leaving 23 bases between them. CDR3 length: 19 residues. CDR1 is SGHRS, CDR2 YFSETQ, per germline. The CDR3 DNA reads TGCGCCAGCAGCTTGGGATTTCTTGGATTGGTAACAGGGAACTATGGCTACACCTTC. Protein sequence: CASSLGFLGLVTGNYGYTF.

V and J are TRBV19 and TRBJ1-6, with 8 nucleotides matching TRBD1. The CDR3 has 13 amino acids. V lost 5 bases and J lost 8; bases outside the gene matches: 2. CDR1 and CDR2 (germline): LNHDA, SQIVND (reference sequence). The CDR3 DNA is TGTGCCAGTAGTGGACAGGGCTATTCACCCCTCCACTTT. Residues: CASSGQGYSPLHF. Full variable domain (rest looked up from reference TRBV19 and TRBJ1-6): DGGITQSPKYLFRKEGQNVTLSCEQNLNHDAMYWYRQDPGQGLRLIYYSQIVNDFQKGDIAEGYSVSREKKESFPLTVTSAQKNPTAFYLCASSGQGYSPLHFGNGTRLTVT.

The rearrangement joins TRBV19 to TRBJ1-2, with a tentative D call TRBD1 (5 bases). Germline CDR1 is LNHDA and CDR2 is SQIVND (reference sequence). The V end lost 5 bases, the J end lost 2 bases, and 15 bases lay between the germline ends. CDR3 length: 15 residues. CDR3 DNA: TGTGCCAGTAGTGCGGGACTGTTCCAGAACTATGGCTACACCTTC. This encodes CASSAGLFQNYGYTF.